This TCR beta chain was observed in a study of T-cell memory formation after mild COVID-19. TCRdb called the 5' RACE reads again in MiXCR, with one record for every CDR3 protein. The repertoire holds around 440,000 distinct CDR3 sequences, 15% to 20% seen once, with roughly an eighth in the top ten. This CDR3 is 16 amino acids long. The V end lost 4 bases, the J end lost 3 bases, and 19 bases lay between the germline ends. The V gene's germline CDR1 is MNHEY and CDR2 SVGEGT. The gene calls are TRBV6-2 or TRBV6-3 and TRBJ2-7; no clear D gene. Sequencing was done on a sample of PBMCs or a T cell subset sorted from them (not recorded which). This TCR was recovered from an adult woman who had mild COVID-19 (a few samples of this study predate the infection). Cell type and time point are not known. CDR3 nucleotide sequence: TGTGCCAGCAGTTCCGCCGGGCCGCACGCTTACTACGAGCAGTACTTC. Translated, it gives CASSSAGPHAYYEQYF.